Each of the 16 T cell receptor beta chains below was sequenced from the same sample in a study of control samples from healthy donors and cancer patients. The assay was immunoSEQ multiplex PCR, and TCRdb's table has in-frame clones only and misses some. The table includes about 29,000 clones, about 90% detected once. Material: formalin-fixed, paraffin-embedded tissue. The receptor source for this set is a female donor with melanoma.

V gene TRBV5-1 combines with J gene TRBJ1-2, with unresolved D. Trimming stripped 4 bases from V and 5 bases from J, with 12 bases between. Germline V CDR1 and CDR2: SGHRS, YFSETQ. CDR3 length: 13 amino acids. The CDR3 sequence is CASSPPGEYGYTF. CDR3 nucleotide sequence: TGCGCCAGCAGCCCCCCAGGAGAATATGGCTACACCTTC.

The CDR3 nucleotides read TGTGCCAGCTCACTAGGACTAGCGCCGGGCGAGCAGTACTTC. The encoded protein is CASSLGLAPGEQYF. V and J are TRBV18 and TRBJ2-7; 9 bases are shared with TRBD2. The junction had 7 bases not matched to a gene; V was cut back by 4 bases and J by 6 bases. CDR1 is KGHSH and CDR2 is LQKENI in the germline V gene. The length of the CDR3 is 14 residues. Full variable domain (remainder filled in from reference TRBV18 and TRBJ2-7): NAGVMQNPRHLVRRRGQEARLRCSPMKGHSHVYWYRQLPEEGLKFMVYLQKENIIDESGMPKERFSAEFPKEGPSILRIQQVVRGDSAAYFCASSLGLAPGEQYFGPGTRLTVT.

CDR3 DNA: TGTGCCAGCAGTGCTGAGACAGGGGCTAACTATGGCTACACCTTC. Encoded protein: CASSAETGANYGYTF. This chain connects TRBV28 to TRBJ1-2; 8 bases align to TRBD1. The germline V gene has CDR1 MDHEN and CDR2 SYDVKM. This CDR3 contains 15 residues. J was trimmed by 0 bases and V by 5 bases; bases with no gene match: 5.

This clone was detected a few times. The chain combines TRBV12-3 or TRBV12-4 with TRBJ1-1; unclear D gene. V was trimmed by 2 bases and J by 12 bases, leaving 13 bases between them. The CDR3 is 12 amino acids. The CDR3 DNA sequence: TGTGCCAGCAGTTTAAACATGGGAGAGACTTTCTTT. Translated, it gives CASSLNMGETFF.

The chain is built from TRBV2 and TRBJ1-1; D possibly corresponds to TRBD1 (6 bases). This CDR3 spans 14 amino acids. In germline, CDR1 is SNHLY, CDR2 FYNNEI. V shed 8 bases and J shed 3 bases, with 16 bases lying between them. CDR3 amino acids: CASSQGSGDTEAFF. The CDR3 bases are TGTGCCAGCTCTCAGGGGTCTGGCGACACTGAAGCTTTCTTT.

V gene TRBV5-1 combines with J gene TRBJ2-3; TRBD1 agrees at 7 bases. Germline values: CDR1 SGHRS, CDR2 YFSETQ. V shed 4 bases, J shed 2 bases, and the junction held 4 bases outside the gene matches. CDR3 length equals 14 residues. The CDR3 DNA sequence: TGCGCCAGCAGCCTAGGACAGGCCACAGATACGCAGTATTTT. Amino acid sequence: CASSLGQATDTQYF.

The chain couples TRBV6-5 to TRBJ2-1; perhaps TRBD2 as D (6 bases). Trimming removed 6 bases from V and 4 bases from J, with 10 bases in between. The germline V gene encodes CDR1 MNHEY and CDR2 SVGAGI. The CDR3 has 13 amino acids. The CDR3 DNA reads TGTGCCAGCAGCCTTAGCGGTTACAATGAGCAGTTCTTC. It yields the protein CASSLSGYNEQFF.

The V and J genes are TRBV29-1 and TRBJ1-2; 7 nucleotides line up with TRBD1. The CDR3 sequence is 16 residues long. Germline values: CDR1 SQVTM, CDR2 ANQGSEA. V was pared by 0 bases and J by 1 base, with 8 bases of the junction left unmatched. As DNA, the CDR3 is TGCAGCGTTGAAGATCGTTACAGGGGCTATAACTATGGCTACACCTTC. Its translation is CSVEDRYRGYNYGYTF.

The chain combines TRBV2 with TRBJ2-5; weak D call: TRBD1 (5 bases). CDR1 SNHLY and CDR2 FYNNEI come from the germline V gene. The CDR3 totals 14 residues. V lost 4 bases and J 6 bases, leaving 15 bases between the germline ends. CDR3 sequence (DNA): TGTGCCAGCAGTGTAGGGCAGGGTAGGCAGACCCAGTACTTC. Translation gives CASSVGQGRQTQYF. The full variable domain, rest sourced from reference TRBV2 and TRBJ2-5, is EPEVTQTPSHQVTQMGQEVILRCVPISNHLYFYWYRQILGQKVEFLVSFYNNEISEKSEIFDDQFSVERPDGSNFTLKIRSTKLEDSAMYFCASSVGQGRQTQYFGPGTRLLVL.

The V call is TRBV6-5, the J call TRBJ1-2; TRBD1 might be the D (5 bases). The CDR3 has 12 residues. The V gene lost 6 bases and the J gene lost 8 bases, with 13 bases spanning the gap. Germline V CDR1 and CDR2: MNHEY, SVGAGI. The CDR3 DNA follows: TGTGCCAGCAGGCTCGTGGGGGAGGGCTACACCTTC. This gives the protein CASRLVGEGYTF.

The chain joins TRBV4-2 to TRBJ1-5; D is unresolved. From germline, CDR1 is LGHNA and CDR2 YNFKEQ. V lost 0 bases to trimming and J lost 0 bases, with 9 bases between them. CDR3 length equals 16 residues. DNA for the CDR3: TGTGCCAGCAGCCAAGATGGGGATTATAGCAATCAGCCCCAGCATTTT. Protein: CASSQDGDYSNQPQHF.

J is TRBJ2-7 and V is TRBV7-8, with TRBD2 matching 9 bases. The CDR3 has 16 amino acids. The germline V gene has CDR1 SGHVS and CDR2 FQNEAQ. With 6 bases clipped from V and 4 bases from J, the junction kept 13 bases outside the gene matches. CDR3 loop: CASSLGSSGSGYEQYF. The DNA for the CDR3 is TGTGCCAGCAGTCTAGGTAGTAGCGGGAGTGGGTACGAGCAGTACTTC.

The V and J genes are TRBV25-1 and TRBJ2-7; D remains ambiguous. This CDR3 has 15 amino acids. Germline V lookup: CDR1 MGHDK, CDR2 SYGVNS. Trimming left V 1 base short and J 4 bases short, with 14 bases between. The CDR3 protein is CASSESTLWNYEQYF. The CDR3 DNA sequence: TGTGCCAGCAGTGAATCCACCCTCTGGAATTACGAGCAGTACTTC.

This rearrangement joins TRBV4-1 to TRBJ2-3, with D tentatively TRBD1 (5 bases). This CDR3 has 16 residues. V lost 0 bases and J 3 bases, leaving 13 bases between the germline ends. The germline CDR1 and CDR2 sequences are MGHRA and YSYEKL. The chain's CDR3 is CASSQERQGSTDTQYF. DNA for the CDR3: TGCGCCAGCAGCCAAGAAAGGCAGGGTTCTACAGATACGCAGTATTTT.

The chain is built from TRBV27 and TRBJ2-5; D possibly matches TRBD1 or TRBD2 (5 bases each). The CDR3 loop spans 14 amino acids. The germline V gene has CDR1 MNHEY and CDR2 SMNVEV (reference sequence). V was shortened by 10 bases and J by 5 bases, with 20 bases between the two germline ends. The CDR3 DNA follows: TGTGCCATCTCACCAGGCCCATGGGGGGAGACCCAGTACTTC. Translating it yields CAISPGPWGETQYF.

The chain employs TRBV5-1 and TRBJ2-3, with 7 bases fitting TRBD1. The V and J ends lost 0 bases and 4 bases, in that order; junction bases with no gene match: 5. Germline CDR1 SGHRS, CDR2 YFSETQ. The CDR3 contains 15 residues. The CDR3 is CASSLGTGPPDTQYF. As DNA, the CDR3 is TGCGCCAGCAGCTTGGGGACAGGCCCCCCAGATACGCAGTATTTT.